This T cell receptor beta chain emerged from a study of blood T cell repertoires in COVID-19. V shed 6 bases and J shed 8 bases, with 13 bases lying between them. Germline CDR1 is SNHLY and CDR2 is FYNNEI. This CDR3 is 12 amino acids long. Repertoires were generated with immunoSEQ multiplex PCR, while TCRdb's copy carries only in-frame clones and drops some. The repertoire holds about 300,000 clones, around 89% seen once, with 6.9% in the top ten. This chain uses TRBV2 with TRBJ1-2; TRBD1 is a possible D gene (5 bases). This TCR came from a woman aged 25-40 years who had recovered from COVID-19. The specimen was peripheral blood. The CDR3 here is CASSPGQGGYTF. CDR3 in DNA: TGTGCCAGCAGCCCTGGACAAGGCGGCTACACCTTC.